Sequencing of this T cell receptor (beta chain) was carried out in a study of blood T cell repertoires in COVID-19. Looked up from germline, CDR1 is LGHDT and CDR2 is YNNKEL (reference sequence). V was shortened by 5 bases and J by 2 bases, with 14 bases between the two germline ends. This CDR3 has 15 residues. Generated by immunoSEQ multiplex PCR, the TCRdb table keeps only in-frame clones and is missing some. This sample has about 210,000 clones, with about four fifths found just once. This sequence originates from a woman aged 35 to 49 with acute or convalescent COVID-19. The sample was peripheral blood. The gene calls are TRBV3-1 (or the pseudogene TRBV3-2) and TRBJ2-3; D is possibly TRBD1 (6 bases). CDR3 protein: CASSSWGLNTDTQYF. CDR3 DNA sequence: TGTGCCAGCAGCTCGTGGGGGCTCAACACAGATACGCAGTATTTT.